This is a list of T cell receptor beta chains from one sample in a study of shared clonotypes between healthy human individuals. Produced via immunoSEQ multiplex PCR; TCRdb's table is partial and in-frame only. This sample has roughly 2 million clones, with 85% to 95% found just once. Sequencing used naive CD4+ T cells sorted from blood. Receptor source: a man aged 18 to 30 in good health. CDR3s include the opening cysteine and the closing phenylalanine or tryptophan. The D gene is left open where the match is weak. Size is stated for part of the rows, as once, few or many counts, or as a class when the clone is expanded.

CDR3	DNA	V	J	size	length	D
CASSRAGGSYNEQFF	TGTGCCAGCAGCCGAGCCGGGGGGTCCTACAATGAGCAGTTCTTC	TRBV7-9	TRBJ2-1	NA	15	TRBD2
CASSASRNSGGAETQYF	TGTGCCAGCAGTGCTAGCAGAAATAGCGGGGGGGCAGAGACCCAGTACTTC	TRBV2	TRBJ2-5	NA	17	TRBD2
CAWSRGQGSYGYTF	TGTGCCTGGAGTCGGGGACAGGGGTCCTATGGCTACACCTTC	TRBV30	TRBJ1-2	many	14	TRBD1
CATSRDGQAGGELFF	TGTGCCACCAGCAGAGATGGGCAGGCGGGCGGGGAGCTGTTTTTT	TRBV15	TRBJ2-2	NA	15	NA
CASSPPGRSKNIQYF	TGTGCCAGCTCCCCGCCCGGGAGGTCAAAAAACATTCAGTACTTC	TRBV18	TRBJ2-4	NA	15	TRBD2
CASSLGPSAQYF	TGTGCCAGCAGCTTGGGTCCTAGCGCTCAGTACTTC	TRBV5-4	TRBJ2-7	NA	12	NA
CASRPGPGVNEQFF	TGTGCCAGCAGGCCGGGACCAGGGGTCAATGAGCAGTTCTTC	TRBV6-4	TRBJ2-1	NA	14	NA
CASSRRGGQDTQYF	TGTGCCAGCAGCCGGCGGGGGGGCCAGGATACGCAGTATTTT	TRBV6-4	TRBJ2-3	NA	14	TRBD2
CASRRLAGGYEQYF	TGTGCCAGCAGGCGACTAGCGGGAGGCTACGAGCAGTACTTC	TRBV6-5	TRBJ2-7	NA	14	TRBD2
CASLRTASNTGELFF	TGTGCCAGCTTGCGGACGGCTTCGAACACCGGGGAGCTGTTTTTT	TRBV5-8	TRBJ2-2	NA	15	NA
CASSLALSTDTQYF	TGTGCCAGCAGCTTGGCCCTTAGCACAGATACGCAGTATTTT	TRBV5-6	TRBJ2-3	NA	14	NA
CASSRDRDNKQFF	TGTGCTAGCAGCCGAGACAGGGACAATAAGCAGTTCTTC	TRBV7-7	TRBJ2-1	NA	13	TRBD1
CASSDDGLGTDTQYF	TGTGCCAGCAGTGACGACGGACTCGGCACAGATACGCAGTATTTT	TRBV6-4	TRBJ2-3	NA	15	NA
CASSQVPGTGDGYTF	TGCGCCAGCAGCCAAGTTCCCGGGACAGGGGATGGCTACACCTTC	TRBV4-1	TRBJ1-2	NA	15	TRBD1
CASRRTTGLGETQYF	TGCGCCAGCAGGCGAACTACAGGGTTGGGAGAGACCCAGTACTTC	TRBV5-1	TRBJ2-5	NA	15	NA
CSAHHGTSGRGSYNEQFF	TGCAGCGCCCACCATGGGACTAGCGGGAGGGGGTCCTACAATGAGCAGTTCTTC	TRBV29-1	TRBJ2-1	NA	18	TRBD2
CASTRDRGLTEAFF	TGTGCCAGTACCAGGGACAGGGGGCTCACTGAAGCTTTCTTT	TRBV19	TRBJ1-1	NA	14	TRBD1
CASSPRLTDTQYF	TGTGCCAGTAGTCCCCGACTTACAGATACGCAGTATTTT	TRBV19	TRBJ2-3	NA	13	NA
CASSSPHTGLVTDTQYF	TGTGCCAGCAGCTCGCCACACACCGGGCTAGTAACAGATACGCAGTATTTT	TRBV9	TRBJ2-3	once	17	NA
CASSLGLQAYSYEQYF	TGTGCCAGCAGCTTGGGTCTGCAGGCCTACTCCTACGAGCAGTACTTC	TRBV11-2	TRBJ2-7	NA	16	NA
CATSRHIFQPQHF	TGTGCCACCAGCAGGCACATCTTCCAGCCCCAGCATTTT	TRBV15	TRBJ1-5	NA	13	NA
CASSPSPTQVQGSAFF	TGCGCCAGCAGCCCCTCTCCCACACAGGTCCAAGGATCAGCTTTCTTT	TRBV5-1	TRBJ1-1	NA	16	NA
CASSNRSRTYGYTF	TGTGCCAGCAGCAACCGGTCCAGAACCTATGGCTACACCTTC	TRBV21-1	TRBJ1-2	few	14	NA
CASTHGLAGEEDTQYF	TGTGCCAGCACTCATGGGCTAGCGGGGGAGGAAGATACGCAGTATTTT	TRBV7-9	TRBJ2-3	NA	16	TRBD2
CASSLGRGTSANTEAFF	TGTGCCAGCAGCTTAGGCAGGGGGACTAGTGCGAACACTGAAGCTTTCTTT	TRBV11-2	TRBJ1-1	NA	17	TRBD1
CAISGGSGANVLTF	TGTGCCATCAGTGGAGGGTCTGGGGCCAACGTCCTGACTTTC	TRBV10-3	TRBJ2-6	NA	14	NA
CASSGSIGGDNTEAFF	TGTGCCAGCAGTGGGAGTATTGGGGGAGATAACACTGAAGCTTTCTTT	TRBV2	TRBJ1-1	NA	16	NA
CASSLNNQPQHF	TGTGCCAGCAGCCTTAATAATCAGCCCCAGCATTTT	TRBV5-6	TRBJ1-5	NA	12	NA
CASSLQGLTEAFF	TGTGCCAGCAGCTTACAGGGTTTAACTGAAGCTTTCTTT	TRBV7-2	TRBJ1-1	NA	13	NA
CASSARAWGEQFF	TGTGCCAGCAGCGCACGAGCGTGGGGTGAGCAGTTCTTC	TRBV7-3	TRBJ2-1	NA	13	NA
CASGFLVDTQYF	TGTGCTAGTGGTTTCCTCGTGGATACGCAGTATTTT	TRBV12-5	TRBJ2-3	NA	12	NA
CASSLDGGVDSPLHF	TGTGCCAGCAGCTTAGATGGGGGGGTCGACTCACCCCTCCACTTT	TRBV7-3	TRBJ1-6	NA	15	NA
CASTKNQLDEKLFF	TGTGCCAGTACAAAGAACCAGCTAGATGAAAAACTGTTTTTT	TRBV19	TRBJ1-4	NA	14	NA
CASSMDRRNTIYF	TGTGCCAGCAGCATGGACCGCCGGAACACCATATATTTT	TRBV7-2	TRBJ1-3	NA	13	NA
CASSVDNSFSPLHF	TGTGCCAGCAGCGTTGACAATTCTTTTTCACCCCTCCACTTT	TRBV9	TRBJ1-6	NA	14	NA
CSVVNTGELFF	TGCAGCGTTGTCAACACCGGGGAGCTGTTTTTT	TRBV29-1	TRBJ2-2	NA	11	NA
CAISDQGANTIYF	TGTGCCATCAGTGACCAGGGGGCTAACACCATATATTTT	TRBV10-3	TRBJ1-3	NA	13	TRBD1